Below, 28 T cell receptor beta chains from the same sample are listed, as sequenced in a study of blood T cells in healthy people across ages. The second PCR ran roughly 7 to 12 cycles with a sample-barcoded 5' primer and J-beta primers. TCRdb processed the 5' RACE reads anew with MiXCR; each CDR3 protein has one entry. The profile shows hundreds of thousands of distinct CDR3 sequences, 30% to 45% of them singletons. Sequences were obtained from blood. Every receptor here comes from a man between 18 and 29 years old in good health.

This clonotype was seen a few times. The chain joins TRBV27 to TRBJ2-3, with D unclear. The length of the CDR3 is 15 residues. Germline V CDR1 and CDR2: MNHEY, SMNVEV (reference sequence). The V end lost 5 bases, the J end lost 2 bases, and 14 bases lay between the germline ends. The CDR3 DNA follows: TGTGCCAGCAGTGGGCCCAGAACCCCCACAGATACGCAGTATTTT. As protein: CASSGPRTPTDTQYF.

V gene TRBV4-3 combines with J gene TRBJ1-2; unclear D gene. The V end lost 4 bases, the J end lost 1 base, and 13 bases lay between the germline ends. Per germline, CDR1 LGHNA and CDR2 YSLEER. This CDR3 region has 15 residues. In DNA form, the CDR3 reads TGCGCCAGCAGCCCGGGAAGCGAGAATAACTATGGCTACACCTTC. It translates to CASSPGSENNYGYTF.

V gene TRBV11-2 combines with J gene TRBJ2-5, with D perhaps matching TRBD1 (5 bases). Germline CDR1 reads SGHAT; CDR2 reads FQNNGV. The CDR3 length is 15 residues. Trimming shortened V by 0 bases and J by 1 base, and 9 bases separated the two germline ends. CDR3 amino acids: CASSLERTPQETQYF. CDR3 DNA sequence: TGTGCCAGCAGCTTAGAGCGGACACCCCAAGAGACCCAGTACTTC.

This clonotype has a handful of counts. V is TRBV20-1 and J is TRBJ2-5, with D unclear. The germline V and J ends were trimmed by 3 bases and 4 bases, with 9 bases remaining between them. This CDR3 contains 12 residues. Germline V lookup: CDR1 DFQATT, CDR2 SNEGSKA (reference sequence). The CDR3 spells CSASSRAETQYF. DNA for the CDR3: TGCAGTGCTAGTTCCCGGGCAGAGACCCAGTACTTC.

A remark on this clonotype: A junction end diverges from the germline sequence, so it may reflect a read error. This sequence joins TRBV9 and TRBJ2-7, with D possibly being TRBD1 or TRBD2 (5 bases each). CDR1 SGDLS and CDR2 YYNGEE come from the germline V gene. CDR3 length: 15 residues. The CDR3 loop reads CASSVGTRTSYEQYF. Here the CDR3 DNA reads TGCGCCAGCAGCGTAGGGACCAGGACCTCCTACGAGCAGTACTTC.

The table lists this clonotype with a few counts. V and J are TRBV20-1 and TRBJ1-2; D gene unclear. Germline assignment: CDR1 DFQATT and CDR2 SNEGSKA (reference sequence). There are 13 residues in the CDR3. Between the trimmed V and J ends, which lost 4 bases and 2 bases, there was a span of 11 bases. CDR3 region: CSATFDGNYGYTF. As DNA, the CDR3 is TGCAGTGCTACATTTGACGGAAACTATGGCTACACCTTC.

The CDR3 DNA is TGTGCCAGCAGCTTAAGTCAGGGAAACAATGAGCAGTACTTC. Encoded protein: CASSLSQGNNEQYF. The rearrangement joins TRBV7-2 to TRBJ2-5, with a possible D match to TRBD1 (5 bases). The germline V gene has CDR1 SGHTA and CDR2 FQGNSA. V dropped 2 bases and J dropped 11 bases, with 18 bases sitting between them. There are 14 residues in the CDR3.

The table lists this clonotype with many counts. DNA for the CDR3: TGTGCCGCCGCCCCAGGAGGTTTCCGGGATGAGCAGTTCTTC. It specifies CAAAPGGFRDEQFF. This chain links TRBV21-1 with TRBJ2-1; the table's D gene call, TRBD1, was not cross checked with the DNA. TRBV21-1 counts as a pseudogene. The CDR3 has 14 residues.

This clonotype was detected ten times or more. The V and J genes are TRBV7-2 and TRBJ1-6; TRBD1 aligns across 9 bases. Germline V CDR1 and CDR2: SGHTA, FQGNSA. The CDR3 is 18 amino acids. After removal of 3 bases from V and 10 bases from J, the junction contained 16 bases not matched to a gene. The CDR3 loop reads CASSFEGTSGTGRSPLHF. The CDR3 DNA reads as TGTGCCAGCAGCTTCGAAGGAACCTCCGGGACAGGGAGATCACCCCTCCACTTT.

The V call is TRBV5-6, the J call TRBJ2-1, with D maybe TRBD2 (6 bases). Germline V gives CDR1 SGHDT, CDR2 YYEEEE. The CDR3 spans 15 residues. Trimming stripped 4 bases from V and 4 bases from J, with 15 bases between. The CDR3 reads CASSQGGRTYNEQFF. CDR3 DNA: TGTGCCAGCAGCCAAGGAGGGAGAACTTACAATGAGCAGTTCTTC.

The chain recombines TRBV15 with TRBJ2-4; the D is unclear. V was cut by 1 base and J by 0 bases, with 4 bases left in between. The germline V gene has CDR1 LNHNV and CDR2 YYDKDF (reference sequence). The CDR3 is made up of 14 amino acids. CDR3 nucleotide sequence: TGTGCCACCAGCAGAGGGGGAGCCAAAAACATTCAGTACTTC. It encodes CATSRGGAKNIQYF.

Note on this clonotype: This may come from a read error, since a much larger clone is one base off. The rearrangement uses TRBV12-3 or TRBV12-4 and TRBJ2-5; TRBD1 is a possible D gene (5 bases). The DNA end is a closer match to TRBJ2-1, so the J assignment may be wrong. There are 16 residues in the CDR3. The CDR3 spells CASSSTLGRVRETQFF. In DNA form, the CDR3 reads TGTGCCAGCAGTTCCACCTTGGGCAGGGTCCGAGAGACCCAGTTCTTC.

In its sample, this clonotype was seen many times. This sequence joins TRBV20-1 and TRBJ2-4, with D possibly being TRBD1 (7 bases). Trimming took 4 bases from V and 4 from J, leaving 14 bases between them. CDR3 size: 14 residues. The germline V gene encodes CDR1 DFQATT and CDR2 SNEGSKA (reference sequence). The CDR3 is CSAKEAGGKNIQYF. The CDR3 DNA is TGCAGTGCTAAGGAGGCAGGGGGGAAAAACATTCAGTACTTC.

As concerns this clonotype: A much larger clone differs from this one at a single base, so this may be a read error. V is TRBV29-1 and J is TRBJ2-3, with unresolved D. The germline gives CDR1 SQVTM, CDR2 ANQGSEA. There are 11 residues in the CDR3. The CDR3 DNA sequence: TGCAGCGCCGTAGGGTCAGATGCGCAGTATTTT. Translated, it gives CSAVGSDAQYF.

Details on this clonotype: This may be a read error, as it is one base from a much larger clone. The genes are TRBV27 and TRBJ2-5, with D unclear. The DNA matches TRBJ2-1 better at its end, which makes the J call doubtful. Germline V lookup: CDR1 MNHEY, CDR2 SMNVEV (reference sequence). There are 13 residues in the CDR3. CDR3 sequence: CASSPTSQETQFF. CDR3 DNA: TGTGCCAGCAGTCCAACCTCCCAAGAGACCCAGTTCTTC.

V usage is TRBV4-1 and J usage is TRBJ2-4; possibly TRBD1 or TRBD2 for D (6 bases each). Trimming cost V 4 bases and J 5 bases, with 18 bases left between them. Germline V gene data show CDR1 as MGHRA and CDR2 as YSYEKL. CDR3 length: 16 residues. CDR3 sequence: CASSRLIRGGENIQYF. The CDR3 coding sequence is TGCGCCAGCAGCCGTCTAATCAGGGGAGGCGAAAACATTCAGTACTTC.

The chain uses TRBV29-1 and TRBJ2-5; 7 bases align to TRBD1. J lost 4 bases, V lost 5 bases, and 7 bases had no gene match. The CDR3 runs 13 residues. Per the germline V gene, CDR1 is SQVTM and CDR2 is ANQGSEA. CDR3 DNA sequence: TGCAGCGTTATATGGACAGGAGGAGAGACCCAGTACTTC. Translation gives CSVIWTGGETQYF.

At least ten counts were recorded for this clonotype. The chain uses TRBV5-5 and TRBJ1-3; D is possibly TRBD1 (5 bases). V lost 4 bases and J 1 base, leaving 9 bases between the germline ends. CDR1 SGHKS and CDR2 YYEKEE come from the germline V gene (reference sequence). The CDR3 is 14 amino acids. Written as DNA, the CDR3 is TGTGCCAGCAGCCCGACAGTGTCTGGAAACACCATATATTTT. Its translation: CASSPTVSGNTIYF.

As concerns this clonotype: Relative to the germline gene, one junction end is altered; a read error may explain this. The genes are TRBV12-3 or TRBV12-4 and TRBJ1-2; 7 bases are a match to TRBD1. The CDR3 loop spans 13 amino acids. The CDR3 coding sequence is TGTGCCGGCAGTCCGGGGACAGTATATGGCTACACCTTC. Protein: CAGSPGTVYGYTF.

J is TRBJ1-1 and V is TRBV15; D unresolved. V was clipped by 0 bases and J by 3 bases, with 5 bases between them. CDR3 size: 13 residues. CDR1 is LNHNV, CDR2 YYDKDF, per germline (reference sequence). CDR3 region: CATSRDSYTEAFF. CDR3 coding DNA: TGTGCCACCAGCAGAGACTCTTACACTGAAGCTTTCTTT.

This clonotype was counted between two and nine times. V gene TRBV3-1 combines with J gene TRBJ1-5; D might be TRBD1 (5 bases). Trimming pared 3 bases from V and 5 bases from J, leaving 14 bases between. The germline V gene encodes CDR1 LGHDT and CDR2 YNNKEL (reference sequence). The CDR3 length is 15 residues. Written as DNA, the CDR3 is TGTGCCAGCAGCCAGGACGCAACGGGGGATCAGCCCCAGCATTTT. It is translated as CASSQDATGDQPQHF.

This rearrangement joins TRBV20-1 to TRBJ2-2; 11 bases match TRBD2. This CDR3 is built from 17 residues. Germline V gives CDR1 DFQATT, CDR2 SNEGSKA (reference sequence). The V segment lost 1 base and the J segment 5 bases; nucleotides outside the gene matches: 9. DNA for the CDR3: TGCAGTGCTAGAGGGGTAGCGGGGGGGCTTGAAACCGGGGAGCTGTTTTTT. This codes for CSARGVAGGLETGELFF.

The sample holds many counts of this clonotype. The CDR3: CSATGPTDTQYF. DNA of the CDR3: TGCAGTGCGACCGGGCCCACAGATACGCAGTATTTT. This chain links TRBV20-1 with TRBJ2-3; D unclear. Germline CDR1 DFQATT, CDR2 SNEGSKA (reference sequence). This CDR3 region has 12 residues. V lost 6 bases to trimming and J lost 2 bases, with 9 bases between them.

The chain uses TRBV6-5 and TRBJ1-4; unclear D gene. CDR3 length: 14 amino acids. Trimming took off 2 bases at V and 8 bases at J, with 12 bases between the two ends. Germline lookup yields CDR1 MNHEY and CDR2 SVGAGI. The CDR3: CASSYTPWAEKLFF. Here the CDR3 DNA reads TGTGCCAGCAGTTACACCCCCTGGGCAGAAAAACTGTTTTTT.

The gene calls are TRBV20-1 and TRBJ2-1, with 13 bases matching TRBD2. V lost 1 base to trimming and J lost 5 bases; unmatched junction nucleotides: 5. The CDR3 has 16 residues. Germline-derived CDR1 and CDR2 are DFQATT and SNEGSKA (reference sequence). DNA for the CDR3: TGCAGTGCTAGAGGCCAAGGACTAGCGGGGGACAATGAGCAGTTCTTC. This translates into CSARGQGLAGDNEQFF.

This clonotype was seen only a few times. The chain employs TRBV29-1 and TRBJ1-1, with 7 bases lining up with TRBD1. Trimming took 5 bases from V and 0 from J; bases not matched to a gene: 3. This CDR3 contains 13 residues. Germline V gene sequence: CDR1 SQVTM, CDR2 ANQGSEA. CDR3 sequence: CSVRTGVNTEAFF. DNA of the CDR3: TGCAGCGTTCGCACAGGGGTGAACACTGAAGCTTTCTTT.

The chain joins TRBV28 to TRBJ2-7; the D gene could be TRBD1 or TRBD2 (5 bases each). V was pared by 5 bases and J by 4 bases, with 15 bases between. Germline CDR1 reads MDHEN; CDR2 reads SYDVKM. The CDR3 consists of 14 residues. The DNA of the CDR3 is TGTGCCAGCAGTGGGGGAACAGACCGATACGAGCAGTACTTC. This encodes CASSGGTDRYEQYF.

The rearrangement links TRBV14 to TRBJ2-2, with a possible D match to TRBD1 (6 bases). CDR1 is SGHDN and CDR2 is FVKESK in the germline V gene. This CDR3 comprises 17 residues. V lost 4 bases to trimming and J lost 2 bases, with 17 bases between them. The CDR3 DNA sequence: TGTGCCAGCAGCCTTAGGACGGGCAGGGGAAACACCGGGGAGCTGTTTTTT. Translated, it gives CASSLRTGRGNTGELFF.